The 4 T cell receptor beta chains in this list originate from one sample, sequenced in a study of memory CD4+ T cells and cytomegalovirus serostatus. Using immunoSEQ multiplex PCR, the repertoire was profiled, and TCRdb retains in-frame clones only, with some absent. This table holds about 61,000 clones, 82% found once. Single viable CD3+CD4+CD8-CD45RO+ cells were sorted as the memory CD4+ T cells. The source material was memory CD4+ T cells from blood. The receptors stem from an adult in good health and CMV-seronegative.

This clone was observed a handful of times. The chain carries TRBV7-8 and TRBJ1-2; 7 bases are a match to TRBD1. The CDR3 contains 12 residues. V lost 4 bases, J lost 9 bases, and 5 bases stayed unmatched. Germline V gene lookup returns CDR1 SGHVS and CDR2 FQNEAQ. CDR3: CASSSGTVSYTF. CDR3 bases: TGTGCCAGCAGCTCCGGGACAGTTAGCTACACCTTC. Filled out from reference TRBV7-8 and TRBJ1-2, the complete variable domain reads GAGVSQSPRYKVAKRGQDVALRCDPISGHVSLFWYQQALGQGPEFLTYFQNEAQLDKSGLPSDRFFAERPEGSVSTLKIQRTQQEDSAVYLCASSSGTVSYTFGSGTRLTVV.

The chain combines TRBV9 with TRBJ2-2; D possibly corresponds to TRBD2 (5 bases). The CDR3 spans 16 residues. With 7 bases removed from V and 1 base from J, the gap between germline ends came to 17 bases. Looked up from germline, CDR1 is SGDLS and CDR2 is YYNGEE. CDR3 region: CASPSVSVRNTGELFF. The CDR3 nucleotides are TGTGCCAGCCCCTCTGTTAGCGTGCGGAACACCGGGGAGCTGTTTTTT.

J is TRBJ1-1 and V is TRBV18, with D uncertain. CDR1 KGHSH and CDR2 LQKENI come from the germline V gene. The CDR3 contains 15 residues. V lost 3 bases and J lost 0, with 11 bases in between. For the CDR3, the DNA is TGTGCCAGCTCACCGGCGGATCGGATGAACACTGAAGCTTTCTTT. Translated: CASSPADRMNTEAFF.

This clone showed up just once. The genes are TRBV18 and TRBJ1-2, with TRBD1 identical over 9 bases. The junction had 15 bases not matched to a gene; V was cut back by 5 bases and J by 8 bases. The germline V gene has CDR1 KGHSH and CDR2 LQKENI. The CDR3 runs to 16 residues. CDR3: CASSDSRDRAAEGYTF. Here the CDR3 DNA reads TGTGCCAGCTCAGACAGCCGGGACAGGGCTGCGGAGGGCTACACCTTC.